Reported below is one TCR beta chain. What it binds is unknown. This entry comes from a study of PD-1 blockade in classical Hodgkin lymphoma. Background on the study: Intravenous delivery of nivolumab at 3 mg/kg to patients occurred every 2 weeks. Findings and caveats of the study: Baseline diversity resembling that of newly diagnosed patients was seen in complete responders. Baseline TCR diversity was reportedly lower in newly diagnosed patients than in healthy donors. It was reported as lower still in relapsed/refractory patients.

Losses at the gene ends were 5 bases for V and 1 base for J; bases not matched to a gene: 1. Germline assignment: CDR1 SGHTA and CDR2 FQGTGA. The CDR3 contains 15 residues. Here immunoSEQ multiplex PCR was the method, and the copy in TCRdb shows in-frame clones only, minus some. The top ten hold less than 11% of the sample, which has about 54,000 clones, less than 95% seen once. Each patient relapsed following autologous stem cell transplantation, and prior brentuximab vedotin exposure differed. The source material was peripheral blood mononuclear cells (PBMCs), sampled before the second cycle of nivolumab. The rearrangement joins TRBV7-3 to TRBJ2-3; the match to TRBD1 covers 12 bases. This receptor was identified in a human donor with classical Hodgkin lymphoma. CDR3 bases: TGTGCCAGCAGCGGGACAGGGGGCGGCACAGATACGCAGTATTTT. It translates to CASSGTGGGTDTQYF. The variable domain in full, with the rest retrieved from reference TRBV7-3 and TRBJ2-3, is GAGVSQTPSNKVTEKGKYVELRCDPISGHTALYWYRQSLGQGPEFLIYFQGTGAADDSGLPNDRFFAVRPEGSVSTLKIQRTERGDSAVYLCASSGTGGGTDTQYFGPGTRLTVL.